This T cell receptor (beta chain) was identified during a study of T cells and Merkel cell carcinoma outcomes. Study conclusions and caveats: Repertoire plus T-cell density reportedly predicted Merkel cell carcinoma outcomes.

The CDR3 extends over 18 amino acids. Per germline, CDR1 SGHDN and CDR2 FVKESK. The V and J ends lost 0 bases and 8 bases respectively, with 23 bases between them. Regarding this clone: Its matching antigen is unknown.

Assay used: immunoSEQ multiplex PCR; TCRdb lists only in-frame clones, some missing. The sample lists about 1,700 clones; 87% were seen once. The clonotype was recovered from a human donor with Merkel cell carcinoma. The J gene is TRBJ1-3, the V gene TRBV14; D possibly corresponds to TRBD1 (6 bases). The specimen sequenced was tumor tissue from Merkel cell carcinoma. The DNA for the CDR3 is TGTGCCAGCAGCCAAGACCCCCCCCGCAGGGGCCTTTTAGACACCATATATTTT. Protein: CASSQDPPRRGLLDTIYF.